This T cell receptor beta chain derives from a study of blood T cell repertoires in COVID-19 (dated by TCRdb to the early 2020s). Notes on the research overall: Samples covering the acute and convalescent phases of COVID-19 were provided by collaborators in the United States, Italy and Spain. Where available, HLA class I and class II types were taken from metadata supplied by the sample provider and were not determined by assay-based typing. Deeply sampled blood TCRbeta repertoires from subjects exposed to, actively infected with, or recovered from COVID-19 were included in the dataset. Samples came from the ongoing ImmuneRACE study (first 160 participants) plus 1,254 subjects from 6 global collaborators. The repertoires were released in a freely available public database intended as a resource for research on the immune response to SARS-CoV-2. The sample metadata nearly always contained a de-identified subject ID, COVID-19 status, age in years and sex. The material from the prospective study consisted of cDNA or gDNA derived from T cells, B-cell-depleted T cells, or PBMCs.

The research as a whole found: The amount of clinical and demographic metadata varied by source and participant and was provided uncurated.

To note about this clone: Its antigen specificity is not known. The record has no base qualities; no much larger clone is one base away.

V is clipped by 0 bases and J by 4 bases, and the sequence between their germline boundaries is 12 bases long. Inclusive of the bounding cysteine and phenylalanine, the CDR3 is 15 residues long. Only the CDR3 part of the read is kept: 45 bases, read in frame from the first base. CDR1 SGHDT and CDR2 YYEEEE are derived from the germline V gene. TCRbeta CDR3 regions were amplified from genomic DNA using the immunoSEQ Assay, a bias-controlled multiplex PCR. Per the source publication's procedure: The number of nucleated cells in each sample was estimated from the amplification of reference gene primers within the assay. Sequence reads were collapsed and filtered to measure the absolute abundance of every unique TCRbeta CDR3 rearrangement. For each sample, productive Simpson clonality was calculated as the square root of Simpson's diversity index across productive rearrangements. The table was pulled from immuneACCESS by TCRdb, which kept in-frame rearrangements only. Such tables lose some clones; where checked, under half of the loss comes from unresolved V genes, and the rest has no known cause. V, J and clone size derive from that table, while D and trimming were established from the DNA sequence. Across this sample there are 70,000 or so clones, with 80% seen only once. The ten biggest clones cover over 10% of the sample.

One collaborating source in Seattle enrolled patients while the patients were actively infected and followed the patients over time throughout the course of disease. Each collaborating institution followed its own protocols to collect whole blood in K2EDTA tubes. For TCRbeta analysis, collaborators shipped samples as frozen whole blood, isolated PBMCs, or DNA extracted from either of those sample types. The chain is assembled from TRBV5-6 and TRBJ2-3; TRBD1 could be the D gene, as 5 bases match. Sequencing input: peripheral blood. This TCR was recovered from a man over 45 with COVID-19, enrolled during active disease. The CDR3 has the sequence CASSLVAGSADTQYF. The base sequence is TGTGCCAGCAGCTTGGTAGCAGGGTCGGCAGATACGCAGTATTTT.